Below, 30 T cell receptor beta chains from the same sample are listed, as sequenced in a study of blood T cell repertoires in COVID-19 (dated by TCRdb to 2018 to 2021). The library was generated by the immunoSEQ multiplex PCR assay. Imported from immuneACCESS, the table was reduced by TCRdb to in-frame sequences with V and J called. These copies leave out some clones; in studies compared against another copy, an unresolved V gene accounts for under half, and the cause of the remainder is not known. The sample table contains hundreds of thousands of clones; only one count was recorded for 83% of them. Jointly, the top ten make up approximately 7.4% of the sample. Sequenced: peripheral blood. These receptors originate from a woman aged 45-65 years with acute or convalescent COVID-19.

The chain has TRBV28 and TRBJ1-5; 8 bases fit TRBD1. Per germline, CDR1 MDHEN and CDR2 SYDVKM. The ends lost 3 bases at V and 4 bases at J; junction bases unmatched: 20. This CDR3 has 20 amino acids. In nucleotides, the CDR3 is TGTGCCAGCAGTTTGGTCGGACAGGGAATGTTCGGCCTCGTAAATCAGCCCCAGCATTTT. The encoded protein is CASSLVGQGMFGLVNQPQHF.

V is TRBV5-6 and J is TRBJ1-3; possible D gene TRBD1, 5 bases. The germline V gene has CDR1 SGHDT and CDR2 YYEEEE. This CDR3 has 14 residues. Deletions cut 0 bases from V and 4 bases from J, with 8 bases between. CDR3 amino acids: CASSLVSGGNTIYF. CDR3 bases: TGTGCCAGCAGCTTGGTTTCAGGGGGAAACACCATATATTTT.

This clone was seen a handful of times. The V call is TRBV12-3 or TRBV12-4, the J call TRBJ2-1; tentatively, D is TRBD2 (5 bases). V shed 6 bases and J shed 9 bases, with 15 bases lying between them. CDR3 length equals 13 residues. DNA for the CDR3: TGTGCCAGCAGCATCACAGCTAGCAGTGAGCAGTTCTTC. This sequence encodes CASSITASSEQFF.

The J gene is TRBJ1-2, the V gene TRBV5-1; 10 bases are shared with TRBD1. Losses at the gene ends were 4 bases for V and 4 bases for J; bases not matched to a gene: 4. Germline CDR1 is SGHRS and CDR2 is YFSETQ. There are 14 residues in the CDR3. The chain's CDR3 is CASSEDRGTYGYTF. The CDR3 coding sequence is TGCGCCAGCAGCGAGGACAGGGGGACCTATGGCTACACCTTC.

This chain uses TRBV11-3 with TRBJ2-1; 12 bases agree with TRBD2. Germline V gene sequence: CDR1 SGHNT, CDR2 YENEEA. V was pared by 2 bases and J by 2 bases, with 7 bases of the junction left unmatched. The CDR3 runs to 18 residues. CDR3 nucleotides: TGTGCCAGCAGCTTACCCTTTGGACTAGCGGGACCCTACAATGAGCAGTTCTTC. It encodes CASSLPFGLAGPYNEQFF.

V and J are TRBV12-5 and TRBJ2-5; a weak D match, TRBD1 (6 bases). V shed 1 base and J shed 1 base, with 16 bases lying between them. Germline values: CDR1 LGHNT, CDR2 FRNRAP. CDR3 size: 17 residues. The CDR3 bases are TGTGCTAGTGGTTTGGCTCCAAACAGGGAGCTCCAAGAGACCCAGTACTTC. It translates to CASGLAPNRELQETQYF.

The chain carries TRBV24-1 and TRBJ2-6, with D hard to call. V was clipped by 3 bases and J by 8 bases, with 7 bases between them. The CDR3 length is 13 residues. CDR1 and CDR2 from the germline V gene are KGHDR and SFDVKD. CDR3 in amino acids: CATSDPGSNVLTF. In DNA form, the CDR3 reads TGTGCCACCAGTGATCCCGGGTCCAACGTCCTGACTTTC.

This clone was seen at least ten times. CDR3 sequence: CATSDLTSDEQYF. Written as DNA, the CDR3 is TGTGCCACCAGTGACCTTACTAGCGACGAGCAGTACTTC. The chain recombines TRBV24-1 with TRBJ2-7, with 7 bases fitting TRBD2. Germline V CDR1 and CDR2: KGHDR, SFDVKD. The J segment lost 5 bases and the V segment lost 4 bases, leaving 4 bases of the junction unmatched. The CDR3 spans 13 residues.

The rearrangement uses TRBV5-1 and TRBJ2-3; no clear D. Trimming cost V 4 bases and J 6 bases, with 18 bases left between them. From germline, CDR1 is SGHRS and CDR2 YFSETQ. CDR3 length: 15 amino acids. CDR3 region: CASSPGFQASDTQYF. In DNA, the CDR3 is TGCGCCAGCAGCCCTGGATTTCAGGCTTCGGATACGCAGTATTTT. The variable domain in full, completed from reference TRBV5-1 and TRBJ2-3, reads KAGVTQTPRYLIKTRGQQVTLSCSPISGHRSVSWYQQTPGQGLQFLFEYFSETQRNKGNFPGRFSGRQFSNSRSEMNVSTLELGDSALYLCASSPGFQASDTQYFGPGTRLTVL.

There are many counts of this clone. This sequence joins TRBV27 and TRBJ2-4; 15 bases line up with TRBD2. Unmatched junction bases numbered 3, after V lost 7 bases and J lost 2 bases. The CDR3 covers 16 residues. Germline CDR1 MNHEY, CDR2 SMNVEV (reference sequence). CDR3 residues: CASMGLAGGPKNIQYF. The CDR3 bases are TGTGCCAGCATGGGACTAGCGGGAGGCCCCAAAAACATTCAGTACTTC.

This clone was recorded only once. V usage is TRBV24-1 and J usage is TRBJ2-5, with D possibly matching TRBD1 (6 bases). Trimming removed 1 base at V and 4 bases at J, with 15 bases between. This CDR3 contains 16 residues. Germline V gene data show CDR1 as KGHDR and CDR2 as SFDVKD. The CDR3 sequence is CATSDFGQGRLETQYF. Written as DNA, the CDR3 is TGTGCCACCAGTGATTTTGGGCAGGGGCGCCTAGAGACCCAGTACTTC.

A few counts support this clone. This chain uses TRBV12-3 or TRBV12-4 with TRBJ1-4; the D gene is possibly TRBD1 (6 bases). V was pared by 6 bases and J by 8 bases, with 10 bases between. This CDR3 spans 12 amino acids. This CDR3 reads CASSVTGEKLFF. The DNA for the CDR3 is TGTGCCAGCAGCGTTACAGGGGAAAAACTGTTTTTT.

This clone was counted between two and nine times. The V call is TRBV6-1, the J call TRBJ1-1, with a weak D call TRBD1 (5 bases). The CDR3 loop spans 14 amino acids. From germline, CDR1 is MNHNS and CDR2 SASEGT. V lost 7 bases to trimming and J lost 1 base, with 13 bases between them. The CDR3 DNA follows: TGTGCCAGCACTCCCCGGGGGGGGAACACTGAAGCTTTCTTT. Encoded protein: CASTPRGGNTEAFF.

The chain's CDR3 is CASSARTGGRETQYF. In DNA, the CDR3 is TGTGCCAGCAGCGCCCGGACAGGGGGGCGAGAGACCCAGTACTTC. The rearrangement uses TRBV9 and TRBJ2-5; TRBD1 matches at 10 bases. The CDR3 consists of 15 residues. Germline CDR1 SGDLS, CDR2 YYNGEE. The V segment lost 3 bases and the J segment 4 bases; nucleotides outside the gene matches: 6.

This clone was counted once. The gene calls are TRBV6-5 and TRBJ2-5; 12 positions match TRBD2. This CDR3 has 15 amino acids. With V trimmed by 2 bases and J by 4 bases, 2 bases remained unmatched. Germline values: CDR1 MNHEY, CDR2 SVGAGI. The CDR3 here is CASSYPGLAGETQYF. CDR3 nucleotide sequence: TGTGCCAGCAGTTACCCGGGACTAGCGGGAGAGACCCAGTACTTC.

This clone was seen only once. The chain links TRBV24-1 to TRBJ2-5; TRBD1 is a possible D gene (5 bases). The CDR3 length is 15 residues. The germline CDR1 and CDR2 sequences are KGHDR and SFDVKD. V lost 1 base to trimming and J lost 3 bases, with 11 bases between them. This chain's CDR3 is CATSDFRQLEETQYF. In nucleotides, the CDR3 is TGTGCCACCAGTGATTTCAGACAGCTCGAAGAGACCCAGTACTTC.

V is TRBV6-5 and J is TRBJ1-2; TRBD1 matches at 9 bases. The CDR3 loop spans 16 amino acids. The germline CDR1 and CDR2 sequences are MNHEY and SVGAGI. V trimming: 6 bases; J trimming: 2 bases; junction bases outside the gene matches: 10. The CDR3 region has the DNA TGTGCCAGCAGATACCACCGGGGACAGGGAAACTATGGCTACACCTTC. As protein: CASRYHRGQGNYGYTF.

This clone was seen once. V and J are TRBV27 and TRBJ2-7; 9 nucleotides align to TRBD1. CDR1 MNHEY and CDR2 SMNVEV come from the germline V gene (reference sequence). This CDR3 spans 15 amino acids. The trim removed 5 bases at V and 1 base at J, leaving 6 bases unmatched. CDR3 loop: CASSLGQGESYEQYF. CDR3 coding DNA: TGTGCCAGCAGTCTGGGACAGGGAGAGTCCTACGAGCAGTACTTC.

The rearrangement links TRBV2 to TRBJ2-5; 7 nucleotides agree with TRBD1. Germline assignment: CDR1 SNHLY and CDR2 FYNNEI. J lost 1 base, V lost 5 bases, and 4 bases had no gene match. CDR3 size: 14 residues. CDR3 in DNA: TGTGCCAGCAGTTTGGACAGGACCCAAGAGACCCAGTACTTC. Encoded protein: CASSLDRTQETQYF.

The chain is built from TRBV19 and TRBJ1-2; 7 positions match TRBD1. The CDR3 runs to 12 residues. The germline V gene has CDR1 LNHDA and CDR2 SQIVND (reference sequence). V was clipped by 6 bases and J by 2 bases; unmatched bases: 0. The CDR3 spells CASRDRNYGYTF. The CDR3 DNA is TGTGCCAGTAGGGACAGGAACTATGGCTACACCTTC.

The chain combines TRBV6-5 with TRBJ2-1, with a tentative D call TRBD2 (5 bases). Trimming took off 0 bases at V and 8 bases at J, with 11 bases between the two ends. Germline V CDR1 and CDR2: MNHEY, SVGAGI. The CDR3 contains 14 residues. The CDR3 protein is CASSYSREGDEQFF. DNA for the CDR3: TGTGCCAGCAGTTACTCGAGAGAGGGCGATGAGCAGTTCTTC.

This chain links TRBV18 with TRBJ2-1; TRBD1 matches 10 bases. The CDR3 totals 15 residues. Germline-derived CDR1 and CDR2 are KGHSH and LQKENI. V shed 3 bases, J shed 7 bases, and the junction held 6 bases outside the gene matches. CDR3 sequence (DNA): TGTGCCAGCTCACCCGGGACAGGGGTTTGGAATGAGCAGTTCTTC. Its translation: CASSPGTGVWNEQFF.

The CDR3 sequence: CASSRGPGLAGVGHEQFF. The CDR3 DNA follows: TGTGCCAGCAGCCGAGGCCCGGGACTAGCGGGAGTTGGTCATGAGCAGTTCTTC. V usage is TRBV11-3 and J usage is TRBJ2-1; 14 nucleotides match TRBD2. Unmatched junction bases numbered 14, after V lost 5 bases and J lost 8 bases. Germline V lookup: CDR1 SGHNT, CDR2 YENEEA. This CDR3 comprises 18 residues.

The rearrangement uses TRBV24-1 and TRBJ2-2; maybe TRBD2 (6 bases). Trimming took off 6 bases at V and 3 bases at J, with 10 bases between the two ends. Germline V lookup: CDR1 KGHDR, CDR2 SFDVKD. The CDR3 has 14 residues. The CDR3: CATSPPGDTGELFF. The CDR3 DNA is TGTGCCACCAGTCCCCCGGGGGACACCGGGGAGCTGTTTTTT.

The chain has TRBV7-9 and TRBJ2-1; D unresolved. Germline CDR1 and CDR2: SEHNR and FQNEAQ (reference sequence). This CDR3 comprises 15 residues. V lost 6 bases to trimming and J lost 0 bases, with 12 bases between them. CDR3 in amino acids: CASRPTQSSYNEQFF. The CDR3, as DNA: TGTGCCAGCAGACCCACACAGAGCTCCTACAATGAGCAGTTCTTC.

This sequence joins TRBV6-5 and TRBJ2-3; TRBD1 might be the D (6 bases). The CDR3 runs to 14 residues. Germline lookup yields CDR1 MNHEY and CDR2 SVGAGI. Between the trimmed V and J ends, which lost 7 bases and 4 bases, there was a span of 15 bases. CDR3 region: CASTQGWTPDTQYF. The DNA of the CDR3 is TGTGCCAGCACCCAGGGGTGGACGCCAGATACGCAGTATTTT.

The genes are TRBV11-2 and TRBJ1-2, with 8 bases matching TRBD1. The CDR3 is 15 residues long. Looked up from germline, CDR1 is SGHAT and CDR2 is FQNNGV. V lost 2 bases and J lost 8; bases outside the gene matches: 10. The CDR3 DNA follows: TGTGCCAGCAGCTTACAAGGTCAGGGGGCGGACGGCTACACCTTC. Its translation: CASSLQGQGADGYTF.

The chain carries TRBV9 and TRBJ2-1; TRBD1 matches at 10 bases. This CDR3 spans 15 amino acids. The germline CDR1 and CDR2 sequences are SGDLS and YYNGEE. The V and J ends lost 2 bases and 4 bases, in that order; junction bases with no gene match: 3. CDR3 bases: TGTGCCAGCAGCGTCGGGACAGGGGTATACAATGAGCAGTTCTTC. Protein product: CASSVGTGVYNEQFF.

This rearrangement joins TRBV7-3 to TRBJ2-5; TRBD2 agrees at 9 bases. This CDR3 comprises 17 residues. With 0 bases clipped from V and 4 bases from J, the junction kept 9 bases outside the gene matches. Looked up from germline, CDR1 is SGHTA and CDR2 is FQGTGA. The CDR3 DNA is TGTGCCAGCAGCTTAACTGCTAGCGGGGATGAGAGAGAGACCCAGTACTTC. This codes for CASSLTASGDERETQYF.

CDR3 region: CATSRDWGGVAFF. CDR3 bases: TGTGCCACCAGCAGAGATTGGGGGGGCGTAGCTTTCTTT. The chain recombines TRBV15 with TRBJ1-1; D perhaps matches TRBD1 (6 bases). Germline loops: CDR1 LNHNV, CDR2 YYDKDF (reference sequence). The CDR3 consists of 13 residues. Trimming took 0 bases from V and 10 from J, leaving 12 bases between them.